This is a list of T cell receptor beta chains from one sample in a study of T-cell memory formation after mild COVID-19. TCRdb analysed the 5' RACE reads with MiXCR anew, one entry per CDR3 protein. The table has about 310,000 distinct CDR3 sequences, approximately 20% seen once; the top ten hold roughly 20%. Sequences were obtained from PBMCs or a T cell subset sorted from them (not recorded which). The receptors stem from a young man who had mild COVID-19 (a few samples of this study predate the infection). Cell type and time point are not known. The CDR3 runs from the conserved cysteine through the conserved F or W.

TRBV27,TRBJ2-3,CASSPLYTDTQYF
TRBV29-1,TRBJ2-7,CSVSGGRWEQYF
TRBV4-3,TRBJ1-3,CASSRLTGTGSGNTIYF
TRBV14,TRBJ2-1,CASSWGDEQFF
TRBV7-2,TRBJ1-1,CASSLTPGPGPEAFF
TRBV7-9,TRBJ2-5,CASSPRLAGGQQETQYF
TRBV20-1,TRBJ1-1,CSAPNLGGDTEAFF
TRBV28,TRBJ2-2,CASSPPWGARNGELFF
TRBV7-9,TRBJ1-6,CASSLQPNSPLHF
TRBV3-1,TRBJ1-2,CASSQGSGLDGYGYTF
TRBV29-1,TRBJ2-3,CSVGWGGVADTQYF
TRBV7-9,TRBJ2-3,CASSPGTTSTDTQYF
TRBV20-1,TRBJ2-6,CSAGGRQGASGANVLTF
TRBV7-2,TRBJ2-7,CASSTHGPSYEQYF
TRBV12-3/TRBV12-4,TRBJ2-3,CASSKGGDSTDTQYF
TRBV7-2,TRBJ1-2,CASSHPTRGYTF
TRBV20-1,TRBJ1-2,CSATGGNYGYTF
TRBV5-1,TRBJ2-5,CASSLSSQETQYF
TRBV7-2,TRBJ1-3,CASSGRSGNTIYF
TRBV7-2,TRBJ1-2,CASSSFGGGQGYGYTF
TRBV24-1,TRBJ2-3,CATSDFASEEGTDTQYF
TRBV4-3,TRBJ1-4,CASSQFYRVKDEKLFF
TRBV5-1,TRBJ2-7,CASSGKTSGSSYEQYF
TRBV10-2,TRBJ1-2,CASSSGTGELYYTF
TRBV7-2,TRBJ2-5,CASSLDRGTGETQYF
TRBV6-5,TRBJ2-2,CASGVGGELFF
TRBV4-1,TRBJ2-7,CASSQVGGTSYEQYF
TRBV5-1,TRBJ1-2,CASSLTGTGGHYGYTF
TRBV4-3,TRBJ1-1,CASSQTRTRGLPSGAFF
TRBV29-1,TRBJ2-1,CSVEDSGGSSYNEQFF
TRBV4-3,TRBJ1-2,CASSQRREGDGYTF
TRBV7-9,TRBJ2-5,CASSIVSSGQATQYF
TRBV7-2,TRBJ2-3,CASSARTSGGVRTDTQYF
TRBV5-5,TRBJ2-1,CASSFHSADGEQFF
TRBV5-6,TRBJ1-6,CASSLGGTSGSPLHF
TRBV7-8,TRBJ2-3,CASSSPRGLTDTQYF
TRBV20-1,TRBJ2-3,CSARVGSLLTQYF
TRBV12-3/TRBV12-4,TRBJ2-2,CASSPRFGADTGELFF
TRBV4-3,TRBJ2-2,CASSPWRGNGELFF